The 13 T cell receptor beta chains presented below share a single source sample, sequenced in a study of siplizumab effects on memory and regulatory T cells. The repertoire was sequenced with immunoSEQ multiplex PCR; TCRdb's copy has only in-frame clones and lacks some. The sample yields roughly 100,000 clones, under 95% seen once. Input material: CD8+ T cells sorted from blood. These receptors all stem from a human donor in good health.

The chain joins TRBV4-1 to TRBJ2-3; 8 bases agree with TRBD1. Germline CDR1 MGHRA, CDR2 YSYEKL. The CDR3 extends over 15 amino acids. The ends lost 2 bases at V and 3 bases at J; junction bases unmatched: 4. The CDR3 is CASSQMDRDTDTQYF. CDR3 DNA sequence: TGCGCCAGCAGCCAAATGGACAGGGATACAGATACGCAGTATTTT.

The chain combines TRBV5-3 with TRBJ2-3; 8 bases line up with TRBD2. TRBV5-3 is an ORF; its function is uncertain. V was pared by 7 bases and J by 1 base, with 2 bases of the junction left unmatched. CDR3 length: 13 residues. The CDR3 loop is CARAGGRTDTQYF. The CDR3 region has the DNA TGTGCCAGAGCGGGGGGCCGCACAGATACGCAGTATTTT.

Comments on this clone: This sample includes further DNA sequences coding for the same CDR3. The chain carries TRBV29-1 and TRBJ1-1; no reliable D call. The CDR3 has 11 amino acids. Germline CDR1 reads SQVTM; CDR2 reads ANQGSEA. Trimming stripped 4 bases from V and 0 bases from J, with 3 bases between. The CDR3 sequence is CSVVMNTEAFF. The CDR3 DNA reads TGCAGCGTTGTCATGAACACTGAAGCTTTCTTT.

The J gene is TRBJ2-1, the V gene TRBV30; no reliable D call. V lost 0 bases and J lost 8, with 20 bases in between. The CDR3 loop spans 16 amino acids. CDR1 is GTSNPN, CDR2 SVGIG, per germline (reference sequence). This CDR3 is CAWSVLGSGLGDEQFF. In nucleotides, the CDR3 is TGTGCCTGGAGTGTATTGGGATCTGGTTTGGGCGATGAGCAGTTCTTC.

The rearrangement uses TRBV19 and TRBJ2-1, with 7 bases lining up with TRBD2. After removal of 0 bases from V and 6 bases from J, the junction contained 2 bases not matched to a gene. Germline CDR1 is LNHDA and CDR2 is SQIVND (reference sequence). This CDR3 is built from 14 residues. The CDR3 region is CASSIDGGFNEQFF. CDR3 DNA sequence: TGTGCCAGTAGTATAGACGGGGGGTTCAATGAGCAGTTCTTC. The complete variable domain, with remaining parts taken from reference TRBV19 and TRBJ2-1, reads DGGITQSPKYLFRKEGQNVTLSCEQNLNHDAMYWYRQDPGQGLRLIYYSQIVNDFQKGDIAEGYSVSREKKESFPLTVTSAQKNPTAFYLCASSIDGGFNEQFFGPGTRLTVL.

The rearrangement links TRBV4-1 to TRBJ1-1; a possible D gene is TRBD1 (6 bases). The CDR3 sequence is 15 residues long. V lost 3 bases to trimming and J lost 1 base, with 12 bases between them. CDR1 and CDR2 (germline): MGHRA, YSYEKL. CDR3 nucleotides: TGCGCCAGCAGCCACCAACAGGGTTCGAACACTGAAGCTTTCTTT. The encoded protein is CASSHQQGSNTEAFF.

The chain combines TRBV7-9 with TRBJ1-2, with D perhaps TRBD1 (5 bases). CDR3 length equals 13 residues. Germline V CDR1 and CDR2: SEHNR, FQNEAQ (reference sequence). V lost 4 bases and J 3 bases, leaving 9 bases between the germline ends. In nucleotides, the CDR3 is TGTGCCAGCAGCTCCCAGGGCGACTATGGCTACACCTTC. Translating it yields CASSSQGDYGYTF.

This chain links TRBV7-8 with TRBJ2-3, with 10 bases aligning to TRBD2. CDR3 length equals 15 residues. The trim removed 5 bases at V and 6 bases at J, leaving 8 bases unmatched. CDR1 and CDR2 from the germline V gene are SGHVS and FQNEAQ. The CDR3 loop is CASSPLAGARDTQYF. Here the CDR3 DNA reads TGTGCCAGCAGCCCTCTAGCGGGAGCAAGGGATACGCAGTATTTT.

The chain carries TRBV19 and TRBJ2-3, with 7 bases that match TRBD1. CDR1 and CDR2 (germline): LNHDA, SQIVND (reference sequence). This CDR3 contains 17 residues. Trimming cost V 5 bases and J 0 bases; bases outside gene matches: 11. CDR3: CASSPTHPGQSTDTQYF. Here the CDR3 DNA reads TGTGCCAGTAGTCCGACTCACCCGGGACAGAGCACAGATACGCAGTATTTT.

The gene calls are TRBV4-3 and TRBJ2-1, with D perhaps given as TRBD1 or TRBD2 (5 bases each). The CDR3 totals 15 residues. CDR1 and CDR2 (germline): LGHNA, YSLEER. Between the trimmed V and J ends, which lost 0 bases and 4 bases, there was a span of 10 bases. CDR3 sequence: CASSQDRGKYNEQFF. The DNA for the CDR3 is TGCGCCAGCAGCCAAGATCGGGGCAAATACAATGAGCAGTTCTTC.

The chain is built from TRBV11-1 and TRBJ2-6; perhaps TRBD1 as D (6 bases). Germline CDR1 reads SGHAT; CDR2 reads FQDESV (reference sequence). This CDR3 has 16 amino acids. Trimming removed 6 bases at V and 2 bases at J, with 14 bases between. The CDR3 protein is CASSPSWGPGANVLTF. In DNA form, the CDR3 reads TGTGCCAGCAGTCCCTCGTGGGGGCCTGGGGCCAACGTCCTGACTTTC.

The CDR3 spells CASSDVAGGINEQFF. CDR3 DNA: TGTGCCAGCAGCGATGTGGCGGGAGGGATAAATGAGCAGTTCTTC. The chain joins TRBV7-3 to TRBJ2-1, with TRBD2 matching 9 bases. This CDR3 has 15 amino acids. V shed 5 bases, J shed 7 bases, and the junction held 9 bases outside the gene matches. The germline V gene has CDR1 SGHTA and CDR2 FQGTGA.

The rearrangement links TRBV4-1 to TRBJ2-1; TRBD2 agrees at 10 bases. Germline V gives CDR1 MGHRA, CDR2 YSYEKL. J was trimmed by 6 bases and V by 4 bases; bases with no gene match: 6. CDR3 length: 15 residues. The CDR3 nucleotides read TGCGCCAGCAGCCCAAGCGGGGGGGCCCGCAATGAGCAGTTCTTC. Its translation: CASSPSGGARNEQFF.